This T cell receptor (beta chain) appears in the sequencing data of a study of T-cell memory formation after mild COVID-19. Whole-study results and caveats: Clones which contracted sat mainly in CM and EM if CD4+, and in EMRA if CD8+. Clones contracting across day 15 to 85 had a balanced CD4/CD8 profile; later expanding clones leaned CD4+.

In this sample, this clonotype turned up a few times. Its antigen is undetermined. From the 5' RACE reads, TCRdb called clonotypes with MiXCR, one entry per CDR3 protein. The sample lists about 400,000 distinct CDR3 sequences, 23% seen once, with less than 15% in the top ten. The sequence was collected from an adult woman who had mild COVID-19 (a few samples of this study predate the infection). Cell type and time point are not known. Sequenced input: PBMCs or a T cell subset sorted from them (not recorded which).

CDR3 residues: CASSPQTGYNEQFF. CDR3 nucleotides: TGTGCCAGCAGCCCCCAGACAGGCTACAATGAGCAGTTCTTC. The chain carries TRBV7-3 and TRBJ2-1; D may be TRBD1 (6 bases). V was clipped by 5 bases and J by 3 bases, with 11 bases between them. This CDR3 spans 14 amino acids. Germline V gives CDR1 SGHTA, CDR2 FQGTGA.